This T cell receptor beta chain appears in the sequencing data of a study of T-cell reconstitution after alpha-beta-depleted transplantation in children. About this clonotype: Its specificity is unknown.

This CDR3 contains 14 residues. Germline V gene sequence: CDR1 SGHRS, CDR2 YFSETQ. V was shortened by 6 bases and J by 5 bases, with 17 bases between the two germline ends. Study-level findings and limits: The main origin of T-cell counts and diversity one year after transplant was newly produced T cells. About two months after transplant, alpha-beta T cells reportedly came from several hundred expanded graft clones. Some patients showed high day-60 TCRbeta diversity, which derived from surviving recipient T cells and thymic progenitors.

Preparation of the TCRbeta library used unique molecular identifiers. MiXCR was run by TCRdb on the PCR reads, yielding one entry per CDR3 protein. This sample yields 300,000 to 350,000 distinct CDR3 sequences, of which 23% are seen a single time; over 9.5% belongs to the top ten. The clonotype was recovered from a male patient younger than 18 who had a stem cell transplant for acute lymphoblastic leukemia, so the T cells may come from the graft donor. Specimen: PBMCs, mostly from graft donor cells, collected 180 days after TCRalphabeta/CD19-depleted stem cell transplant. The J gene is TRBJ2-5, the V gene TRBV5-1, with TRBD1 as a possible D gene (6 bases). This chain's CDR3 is CASTLGAKRETQYF. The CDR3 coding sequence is TGCGCCAGCACCCTGGGGGCAAAAAGGGAGACCCAGTACTTC.